This entry is about one T cell receptor (beta chain). The sample originates from a study of Ad26.COV2.S vaccination and SARS-CoV-2 variants. Study as a whole: Participants got Ad26.COV2.S intramuscularly, once or twice 56 days apart.

Between the trimmed V and J ends, which lost 5 bases and 0 bases, there was a span of 14 bases. Looked up from germline, CDR1 is SEHNR and CDR2 is FQNEAQ (reference sequence). This CDR3 contains 16 residues. Treatment given: roughly 19 received Ad26.COV2.S at low or high dose, single or two shots; about 5 received placebo; per-sample allocation not given. Vaccine and placebo recipients were sampled on day 63 after the first injection. The repertoire was sequenced with immunoSEQ multiplex PCR; TCRdb's copy has only in-frame clones and lacks some. The sample shows just under 250,000 clones, 88% of them seen only once.

The rearrangement links TRBV7-9 to TRBJ2-1; D is uncertain. Source: peripheral blood, taken in a trial of Ad26.COV2.S vaccine versus placebo. The source is a person aged 18-65 years who received the Ad26.COV2.S COVID-19 vaccine or a placebo. CDR3 in DNA: TGTGCCAGCAGCCCGACCGGGCGGTCCTCCTACAATGAGCAGTTCTTC. It yields the protein CASSPTGRSSYNEQFF.